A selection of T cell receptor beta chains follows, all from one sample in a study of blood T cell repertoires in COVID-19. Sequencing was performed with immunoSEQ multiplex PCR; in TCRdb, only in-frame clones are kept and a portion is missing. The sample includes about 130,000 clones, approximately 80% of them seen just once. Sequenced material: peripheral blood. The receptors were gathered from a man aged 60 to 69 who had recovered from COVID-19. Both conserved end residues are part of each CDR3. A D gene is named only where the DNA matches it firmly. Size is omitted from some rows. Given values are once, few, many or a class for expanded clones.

CDR3 protein: CASRDSPGNTIYF
CDR3 DNA: TGTGCCAGTAGGGACAGTCCTGGAAACACCATATATTTT
J gene: TRBJ1-3
clone size: -
D gene: -
V gene: TRBV19

CDR3 protein: CATSDFTDHEQFF
CDR3 DNA: TGTGCCACCAGTGATTTCACAGACCATGAGCAGTTCTTC
J gene: TRBJ2-1
clone size: -
D gene: -
V gene: TRBV24-1

CDR3 protein: CASSRRDEQFF
CDR3 DNA: TGTGCCAGCAGCAGGAGGGATGAGCAGTTCTTC
J gene: TRBJ2-1
clone size: -
D gene: -
V gene: TRBV7-2

CDR3 protein: CASSLGLTDNYGYTF
CDR3 DNA: TGTGCCAGCAGTTTAGGCCTGACAGATAACTATGGCTACACCTTC
J gene: TRBJ1-2
clone size: -
D gene: -
V gene: TRBV28

CDR3 protein: CASSLEDFGFQETQYF
CDR3 DNA: TGTGCCAGCAGCTTAGAAGACTTCGGGTTCCAAGAGACCCAGTACTTC
J gene: TRBJ2-5
clone size: -
D gene: -
V gene: TRBV7-2

CDR3 protein: CASTAGGLAGSEQFF
CDR3 DNA: TGTGCCAGCACCGCGGGTGGACTAGCGGGAAGTGAGCAGTTCTTC
J gene: TRBJ2-1
clone size: -
D gene: TRBD2
V gene: TRBV28

CDR3 protein: CASSLGTGSNYGYTF
CDR3 DNA: TGTGCCAGCAGCTTAGGGACAGGGTCAAACTATGGCTACACCTTC
J gene: TRBJ1-2
clone size: -
D gene: TRBD1
V gene: TRBV7-6

CDR3 protein: CASSQEPWQGVDQPQHF
CDR3 DNA: TGCGCCAGCAGCCAAGAACCATGGCAGGGGGTGGATCAGCCCCAGCATTTT
J gene: TRBJ1-5
clone size: -
D gene: TRBD1
V gene: TRBV4-1

CDR3 protein: CASSYLLPNEQYF
CDR3 DNA: TGTGCCAGCAGTTACTTACTACCTAACGAGCAGTACTTC
J gene: TRBJ2-7
clone size: -
D gene: -
V gene: TRBV6-6

CDR3 protein: CASSRGTGGGNQPQHF
CDR3 DNA: TGTGCCAGCAGCCGTGGGACAGGGGGAGGCAATCAGCCCCAGCATTTT
J gene: TRBJ1-5
clone size: -
D gene: TRBD1
V gene: TRBV28

CDR3 protein: CASSYSSWANSYEQYF
CDR3 DNA: TGTGCCAGCAGTTACTCGAGTTGGGCGAACTCCTACGAGCAGTACTTC
J gene: TRBJ2-7
clone size: -
D gene: -
V gene: TRBV6-2/TRBV6-3

CDR3 protein: CASTLRPGGGYTF
CDR3 DNA: TGTGCCAGCACCCTGCGGCCCGGGGGTGGCTACACCTTC
J gene: TRBJ1-2
clone size: once
D gene: -
V gene: TRBV28

CDR3 protein: CASSEGLAGNEQFF
CDR3 DNA: TGTGCCAGCAGTGAAGGTCTAGCCGGCAATGAGCAGTTCTTC
J gene: TRBJ2-1
clone size: -
D gene: -
V gene: TRBV6-1

CDR3 protein: CASSLSLDSGLWGYTF
CDR3 DNA: TGTGCCAGCAGCTTGTCGCTAGACAGCGGACTATGGGGCTACACCTTC
J gene: TRBJ1-2
clone size: -
D gene: -
V gene: TRBV5-5

CDR3 protein: CASRGGPTSTDTQYF
CDR3 DNA: TGTGCCAGCAGGGGTGGGCCCACTTCCACAGATACGCAGTATTTT
J gene: TRBJ2-3
clone size: -
D gene: -
V gene: TRBV2

CDR3 protein: CASSYSFPPQQETQYF
CDR3 DNA: TGTGCCAGCAGTTACTCGTTCCCACCCCAACAGGAGACCCAGTACTTC
J gene: TRBJ2-5
clone size: -
D gene: -
V gene: TRBV6-5

CDR3 protein: CASRTGTGGRDNQPQHF
CDR3 DNA: TGTGCCAGCAGGACCGGGACAGGGGGAAGGGACAATCAGCCCCAGCATTTT
J gene: TRBJ1-5
clone size: -
D gene: TRBD1
V gene: TRBV28

CDR3 protein: CAISNSPNTEAFF
CDR3 DNA: TGTGCCATCTCGAACAGCCCGAACACTGAAGCTTTCTTT
J gene: TRBJ1-1
clone size: -
D gene: -
V gene: TRBV10-3

CDR3 protein: CASKDGGARDEQFF
CDR3 DNA: TGTGCCAGCAAGGACGGGGGGGCCCGGGATGAGCAGTTCTTC
J gene: TRBJ2-1
clone size: -
D gene: TRBD2
V gene: TRBV6-6

CDR3 protein: CAIRRRGVDTDTQYF
CDR3 DNA: TGTGCCATCAGGCGCAGGGGTGTGGACACAGATACGCAGTATTTT
J gene: TRBJ2-3
clone size: -
D gene: -
V gene: TRBV10-3

CDR3 protein: CAWSVWRGVRSYEQYF
CDR3 DNA: TGTGCCTGGAGTGTATGGCGGGGTGTGAGGTCCTACGAGCAGTACTTC
J gene: TRBJ2-7
clone size: -
D gene: -
V gene: TRBV30

CDR3 protein: CASSFRRVEGRSETQYF
CDR3 DNA: TGTGCCAGCAGCTTTCGCCGAGTGGAGGGCCGCTCGGAGACCCAGTACTTC
J gene: TRBJ2-5
clone size: -
D gene: -
V gene: TRBV7-2

CDR3 protein: CASSLVGLGQGAPQYF
CDR3 DNA: TGTGCCAGCAGCTTAGTAGGTTTGGGACAGGGGGCCCCGCAGTACTTC
J gene: TRBJ2-7
clone size: -
D gene: TRBD1
V gene: TRBV11-2

CDR3 protein: CASSRRGETSYGYTF
CDR3 DNA: TGTGCCAGTAGCCGCCGGGGGGAGACATCCTATGGCTACACCTTC
J gene: TRBJ1-2
clone size: -
D gene: -
V gene: TRBV19

CDR3 protein: CASSAGTGVQGEKLFF
CDR3 DNA: TGCGCCAGCAGCGCCGGGACAGGGGTCCAGGGTGAAAAACTGTTTTTT
J gene: TRBJ1-4
clone size: -
D gene: TRBD1
V gene: TRBV5-1

CDR3 protein: CASSYRLFETSGRAREETQYF
CDR3 DNA: TGTGCCAGCAGTTACCGACTTTTCGAGACTAGCGGGAGGGCGAGGGAAGAGACCCAGTACTTC
J gene: TRBJ2-5
clone size: many
D gene: TRBD2
V gene: TRBV6-2/TRBV6-3

CDR3 protein: CASSPPRGGYTF
CDR3 DNA: TGTGCCAGCAGCCCCCCAAGGGGAGGCTACACCTTC
J gene: TRBJ1-2
clone size: -
D gene: -
V gene: TRBV28

CDR3 protein: CASSYLTVYGQFF
CDR3 DNA: TGTGCCAGCAGCTACTTGACTGTTTATGGGCAGTTCTTC
J gene: TRBJ2-1
clone size: -
D gene: -
V gene: TRBV11-1

CDR3 protein: CATSDLLCLDLWANEKLFF
CDR3 DNA: TGTGCCACCAGTGATTTGCTTTGCCTCGACTTATGGGCTAATGAAAAACTGTTTTTT
J gene: TRBJ1-4
clone size: -
D gene: -
V gene: TRBV24-1

CDR3 protein: CASSIAVAANTEAFF
CDR3 DNA: TGTGCCAGTAGTATTGCTGTGGCGGCAAACACTGAAGCTTTCTTT
J gene: TRBJ1-1
clone size: -
D gene: -
V gene: TRBV19

CDR3 protein: CASRYQGGQETQYF
CDR3 DNA: TGTGCCAGCAGGTATCAGGGGGGACAAGAGACCCAGTACTTC
J gene: TRBJ2-5
clone size: -
D gene: -
V gene: TRBV28

CDR3 protein: CASTITENTEAFF
CDR3 DNA: TGCGCCAGCACGATAACAGAGAACACTGAAGCTTTCTTT
J gene: TRBJ1-1
clone size: -
D gene: -
V gene: TRBV10-2

CDR3 protein: CASSLERDQPQHF
CDR3 DNA: TGTGCCAGCAGCTTGGAGCGGGATCAGCCCCAGCATTTT
J gene: TRBJ1-5
clone size: -
D gene: -
V gene: TRBV5-8

CDR3 protein: CSVERSGRSYNEQFF
CDR3 DNA: TGCAGCGTTGAGCGAAGCGGGCGTTCCTACAATGAGCAGTTCTTC
J gene: TRBJ2-1
clone size: once
D gene: -
V gene: TRBV29-1

CDR3 protein: CASSTRGSSGNTIYF
CDR3 DNA: TGTGCCAGTAGCACCCGGGGGAGCTCTGGAAACACCATATATTTT
J gene: TRBJ1-3
clone size: -
D gene: -
V gene: TRBV19

CDR3 protein: CASSPRSYNEQFF
CDR3 DNA: TGTGCCAGCAGTCCACGGTCTTACAATGAGCAGTTCTTC
J gene: TRBJ2-1
clone size: -
D gene: -
V gene: TRBV12-3/TRBV12-4

CDR3 protein: CASREGGNEKLFF
CDR3 DNA: TGTGCCAGCAGGGAGGGGGGGAATGAAAAACTGTTTTTT
J gene: TRBJ1-4
clone size: -
D gene: -
V gene: TRBV28

CDR3 protein: CASSPTGVGSGELFF
CDR3 DNA: TGTGCCAGCAGCCCCACAGGGGTCGGCTCCGGGGAGCTGTTTTTT
J gene: TRBJ2-2
clone size: -
D gene: TRBD1
V gene: TRBV5-4

CDR3 protein: CASRHSRPYEQYF
CDR3 DNA: TGTGCCAGCAGACATAGCCGCCCGTACGAGCAGTACTTC
J gene: TRBJ2-7
clone size: -
D gene: -
V gene: TRBV6-5

CDR3 protein: CASSLQGSKNTEAFF
CDR3 DNA: TGTGCCAGCAGCCTTCAGGGGAGTAAGAACACTGAAGCTTTCTTT
J gene: TRBJ1-1
clone size: -
D gene: -
V gene: TRBV3-1/TRBV3-2

CDR3 protein: CASSISPASGTSGLAAGGELFF
CDR3 DNA: TGTGCCAGTAGTATCTCCCCTGCCTCCGGGACTAGCGGGCTCGCGGCGGGCGGGGAGCTGTTTTTT
J gene: TRBJ2-2
clone size: -
D gene: TRBD2
V gene: TRBV19

CDR3 protein: CASSLRGANTGELFF
CDR3 DNA: TGTGCCAGCAGTTTACGGGGGGCGAACACCGGGGAGCTGTTTTTT
J gene: TRBJ2-2
clone size: -
D gene: TRBD2
V gene: TRBV27

CDR3 protein: CASTASRGNTEAFF
CDR3 DNA: TGTGCCAGCACCGCCAGTCGGGGGAACACTGAAGCTTTCTTT
J gene: TRBJ1-1
clone size: -
D gene: -
V gene: TRBV6-5